This TCR beta chain appears in the sequencing data of a study of cytomegalovirus exposure and HLA in healthy donors. The CDR3 loop spans 16 amino acids. Germline V gives CDR1 LGHNT, CDR2 FRNRAP. The V end lost 6 bases, the J end lost 4 bases, and 21 bases lay between the germline ends. PCR was performed using 60 Vbeta and 13 Jbeta primers. The protocol was immunoSEQ multiplex PCR, while the TCRdb copy is restricted to in-frame clones and leaves out a portion. This table holds approximately 140,000 clones, 61% found once. The chain joins TRBV12-5 to TRBJ1-1, with D possibly being TRBD1 (6 bases). Sequenced: PBMCs. This clonotype originated in a male donor in good health and CMV-seronegative. CDR3 amino acids: CASGPNFGGAGTEAFF. DNA for the CDR3: TGTGCTAGTGGCCCCAATTTCGGGGGGGCCGGCACTGAAGCTTTCTTT.